Listed below are T cell receptor beta chains from one sample, sequenced in a study of neurological immune-mediated disorders. TCRdb fed the 5' RACE reads into MiXCR, producing one record per CDR3 protein. The data show over 55,000 distinct CDR3 sequences, with around a tenth seen just once and approximately 6.6% held by the top ten. The sequencing input was PBMCs. The source of these receptors is a male donor with HTLV-1-associated myelopathy (HAM/TSP). Each CDR3 is given with its conserved first and last residue. The D gene is left open where the match is weak. Rows may omit the clone size; those that give it use once, few, many or a size class.

length,V,size,D,J,CDR3,DNA
15,TRBV5-1,NA,TRBD1,TRBJ1-1,CASSLTGVSISQAFF,TGCGCCAGCAGCCTCACAGGGGTGTCAATTTCGCAAGCTTTCTTT
16,TRBV27,many,TRBD2,TRBJ2-3,CASSLTSGVYTDTQYF,TGTGCCAGCAGTTTGACTAGCGGGGTTTACACAGATACGCAGTATTTT
15,TRBV5-1,many,NA,TRBJ2-2,CASSLSVQMGGELFF,TGCGCCAGCAGCTTAAGCGTCCAGATGGGCGGGGAGCTGTTTTTT
12,TRBV20-1,many,NA,TRBJ2-7,CSARFIGDEQYF,TGCAGCGCTAGATTCATCGGAGACGAGCAGTACTTC
16,TRBV4-1,many,NA,TRBJ2-7,CASSQDGAAFTYEQYF,TGCGCCAGCAGCCAAGACGGGGCAGCGTTTACCTACGAGCAGTACTTC
16,TRBV4-2,few,NA,TRBJ1-2,CASSQMGMDGNYGYTF,TGTGCCAGCAGCCAGATGGGAATGGATGGGAACTATGGCTACACCTTC
15,TRBV5-1,NA,NA,TRBJ2-1,CASSLAIGLINEQFF,TGCGCCAGCAGCTTGGCGATAGGGTTAATCAATGAGCAGTTCTTC
14,TRBV12-3/TRBV12-4,many,NA,TRBJ1-5,CASSLMGGEPPQHF,TGTGCCAGCAGTTTGATGGGAGGGGAGCCGCCCCAGCATTTT
13,TRBV14,many,NA,TRBJ1-2,CASSQVGGEGYTF,TGTGCCAGCAGCCAAGTTGGGGGCGAAGGCTACACCTTC
19,TRBV18,many,NA,TRBJ2-1,CASSPLGEVPGTLYNEQFF,TGTGCCAGCTCACCGCTCGGGGAGGTTCCTGGGACACTCTACAATGAGCAGTTCTTC
16,TRBV5-5,many,NA,TRBJ1-3,CASSEVQGGTGNTIYF,TGTGCCAGCAGCGAGGTACAGGGTGGAACTGGAAACACCATATATTTT
17,TRBV11-2,many,TRBD1,TRBJ2-3,CASSLVGPGTGADTQYF,TGTGCCAGCAGCTTAGTGGGGCCCGGGACAGGGGCAGATACGCAGTATTTT
14,TRBV20-1,many,TRBD1,TRBJ2-1,CSATPGTGGREQFF,TGCAGTGCTACACCAGGGACAGGGGGCAGGGAGCAGTTCTTC
17,TRBV7-6,many,NA,TRBJ1-2,CASSLGPAGNTNYGYTF,TGTGCCAGCAGCTTAGGGCCGGCCGGGAATACAAACTATGGCTACACCTTC
13,TRBV5-5,many,NA,TRBJ2-1,CASSLARVNEQFF,TGTGCCAGCAGCTTGGCCAGGGTGAATGAGCAGTTCTTC
14,TRBV27,many,NA,TRBJ2-5,CASSLSRRGETQYF,TGTGCCAGCAGTTTATCGAGGAGGGGGGAGACCCAGTACTTC
12,TRBV4-3,many,NA,TRBJ2-4,CASSQYKNIQYF,TGCGCCAGCAGCCAATACAAAAACATTCAGTACTTC
15,TRBV20-1,many,NA,TRBJ1-5,CSARAGTLLRQPQHF,TGCAGTGCTAGAGCAGGGACGCTGCTTCGGCAGCCCCAGCATTTT
16,TRBV7-6,many,TRBD2,TRBJ2-5,CASSPSSGGPEETQYF,TGTGCCAGCAGCCCTTCTTCGGGGGGGCCGGAGGAGACCCAGTACTTC
17,TRBV6-5,many,NA,TRBJ1-2,CASSYGGQTLSFGGYTF,TGTGCCAGCAGTTACGGAGGACAGACCCTCTCCTTCGGAGGCTACACCTTC
14,TRBV5-1,many,NA,TRBJ2-3,CASSPYGLTDTQYF,TGCGCCAGCAGCCCTTACGGACTAACAGATACGCAGTATTTT
14,TRBV7-2,many,NA,TRBJ2-7,CASSLASQTYEQYF,TGTGCCAGCAGCTTAGCGTCCCAGACCTACGAGCAGTACTTC
16,TRBV6-1,many,NA,TRBJ1-5,CASDKEGGSGNQPQHF,TGTGCCTCGGACAAAGAGGGGGGCTCGGGCAATCAGCCCCAGCATTTT
13,TRBV4-2,NA,NA,TRBJ2-7,CANSRDLGFEQYF,TGTGCCAACAGCCGAGATCTGGGTTTCGAGCAGTACTTC
14,TRBV20-1,many,NA,TRBJ2-7,CSAAPPGDSYEQYF,TGCAGTGCTGCCCCCCCGGGGGACTCCTACGAGCAGTACTTC
13,TRBV27,many,NA,TRBJ1-6,CASSLLFNSPLHF,TGTGCCAGCAGTTTACTTTTTAATTCACCCCTCCACTTT
16,TRBV5-1,many,TRBD1,TRBJ1-6,CASSSTGGTGVSPLHF,TGCGCCAGCAGCTCAACCGGAGGGACAGGGGTTTCACCCCTCCACTTT
13,TRBV6-6,many,NA,TRBJ1-5,CASSYSPGQPQHF,TGTGCCAGCAGTTACTCTCCTGGGCAGCCCCAGCATTTT
10,TRBV28,many,NA,TRBJ1-4,CGCGNEKLFF,TGTGGGTGCGGTAATGAAAAACTGTTTTTT
15,TRBV7-2,many,TRBD2,TRBJ2-2,CASSSLAGGGGELFF,TGTGCCAGCAGCTCACTAGCGGGGGGCGGAGGGGAGCTGTTTTTT
15,TRBV9,many,NA,TRBJ2-3,CASTPGAGLGGTQYF,TGTGCCAGCACCCCAGGGGCGGGGCTAGGGGGTACGCAGTATTTT
17,TRBV12-3/TRBV12-4,many,TRBD1,TRBJ1-5,CASSTGQGGGSNQPQHF,TGTGCCAGCAGTACCGGACAGGGAGGGGGTAGCAATCAGCCCCAGCATTTT
14,TRBV6-5,many,TRBD1,TRBJ2-7,CASSFRGRTYEQYF,TGTGCCAGCAGCTTCAGGGGGCGAACCTACGAGCAGTACTTC
15,TRBV4-3,many,TRBD2,TRBJ2-7,CASSQDSGGSYEQYF,TGCGCCAGCAGCCAAGACAGCGGGGGCTCCTACGAGCAGTACTTC
13,TRBV20-1,many,TRBD1,TRBJ1-1,CSAKDRVDTEAFF,TGCAGTGCAAAAGACAGGGTGGACACTGAAGCTTTCTTT
14,TRBV14,many,NA,TRBJ2-7,CASSDWDGSIEQYF,TGTGCCAGCAGCGACTGGGACGGAAGTATAGAGCAGTACTTC
14,TRBV6-5,many,NA,TRBJ1-5,CASSYSFGDQPQHF,TGTGCCAGCAGTTACTCGTTCGGTGATCAGCCCCAGCATTTT
15,TRBV9,many,TRBD2,TRBJ2-5,CASSSSGEVVETQYF,TGTGCCAGCAGTTCTAGCGGGGAGGTAGTAGAGACCCAGTACTTC
14,TRBV9,many,NA,TRBJ1-1,CASSVVPENTEAFF,TGTGCCAGCAGCGTAGTGCCCGAAAACACTGAAGCTTTCTTT
13,TRBV12-3/TRBV12-4,many,NA,TRBJ1-1,CASSRGVNTEAFF,TGTGCCAGCAGCCGAGGGGTGAACACTGAAGCTTTCTTT
16,TRBV5-1,many,NA,TRBJ2-7,CASSMSASIVSYEQYF,TGCGCCAGCAGCATGTCGGCTAGTATAGTCTCCTACGAGCAGTACTTC
14,TRBV20-1,few,TRBD1,TRBJ2-7,CSADRDRGRAEQYF,TGCAGTGCTGACCGGGACAGGGGACGGGCCGAGCAGTACTTC
15,TRBV5-1,many,NA,TRBJ2-5,CASSIVGVQQETQYF,TGCGCCAGCAGCATTGTCGGGGTCCAGCAAGAGACCCAGTACTTC
13,TRBV20-1,many,NA,TRBJ1-2,CSAPGRPGNGYTF,TGCAGTGCCCCGGGGCGCCCGGGAAATGGCTACACCTTC
18,TRBV5-1,few,NA,TRBJ2-2,CASSLFVRGGQGTGELFF,TGCGCCAGCAGCTTGTTCGTCAGGGGCGGCCAAGGAACCGGGGAGCTGTTTTTT
15,TRBV6-5,many,NA,TRBJ1-1,CASSYSQAANTEAFF,TGTGCCAGCAGTTACTCGCAGGCCGCTAACACTGAAGCTTTCTTT
13,TRBV20-1,many,TRBD1,TRBJ2-5,CSATGQGQETQYF,TGCAGTGCAACCGGACAGGGGCAAGAGACCCAGTACTTC
15,TRBV5-1,many,TRBD1,TRBJ1-3,CASSRTGGTGNTIYF,TGCGCCAGCAGCCGGACAGGGGGCACTGGAAACACCATATATTTT
13,TRBV19,many,TRBD1,TRBJ2-1,CASSSSDRGLAFF,TGTGCCAGTAGTTCCTCGGACAGGGGCTTAGCGTTCTTC
15,TRBV12-3/TRBV12-4,many,NA,TRBJ1-6,CASSSPLEYNSPLHF,TGTGCCAGCAGTTCTCCCCTGGAGTATAATTCACCCCTCCACTTT
13,TRBV20-1,many,NA,TRBJ2-1,CSARAGFNNEQFF,TGCAGTGCTAGAGCGGGATTTAACAATGAGCAGTTCTTC
14,TRBV9,NA,NA,TRBJ1-5,CASSVDPSNQPQHF,TGTGCCAGCAGCGTAGACCCTAGCAATCAGCCCCAGCATTTT
17,TRBV2,many,NA,TRBJ1-4,CASSVNPGGRGSEKLFF,TGTGCCAGCAGTGTAAACCCCGGTGGACGCGGTAGTGAAAAACTGTTTTTT